The text below deals with one TCR beta chain. These data belong to a study of cytomegalovirus exposure and HLA in healthy donors. PCR primers comprised 60 Vbeta and 13 Jbeta primers. The method was immunoSEQ multiplex PCR; TCRdb's version includes in-frame clones alone and lacks a portion of them. This sample carries 200,000 to 300,000 clones, 82% of them seen once, and the ten largest clones take 5% to 6%. In nominal health when sampled, donors likely had unrecorded immune exposures nonetheless. Sequencing used PBMCs. The clonotype originates from a woman aged 40 to 55 in good health and CMV-seropositive.

CDR3 in amino acids: CASSPLDSGATIYF. The DNA of the CDR3 is TGTGCCAGCAGCCCGCTAGATTCCGGCGCCACCATATATTTT. This chain connects TRBV5-4 to TRBJ1-3; D gene uncertain. CDR3 size: 14 residues. Trimming pared 4 bases from V and 9 bases from J, leaving 17 bases between. Looked up from germline, CDR1 is SGHNT and CDR2 is YYREEE (reference sequence).